The entry below gives a single TCR beta chain sequence along with its context. The data originate from a study of blood T cell repertoires in COVID-19. About the study: The study drew acute and convalescent COVID-19 samples from the United States, Italy and Spain.

In the original workflow: Reference gene primers were amplified, and this amplification served to estimate nucleated cell counts. The assay was immunoSEQ multiplex PCR, and TCRdb's table has in-frame clones only and misses some. For V, J and clone size, that table is used; D and trimming come from the DNA. The table has some 290,000 clones, about 90% seen once. Germline CDR1 SSHAT, CDR2 FNYEAQ (reference sequence). V was clipped by 8 bases and J by 0 bases; unmatched bases: 11. The CDR3 consists of 17 residues. This sequence originates from a woman in her 30s with COVID-19, enrolled during active disease. The V gene is TRBV7-7, the J gene TRBJ2-3; TRBD2 matches at 10 bases. Sequencing input: peripheral blood. CDR3 DNA: TGTGCCAGCCAGGGCCTAGCGGGGGAGGCTAGCACAGATACGCAGTATTTT. Translating gives CASQGLAGEASTDTQYF. Based on the CDR3 plus reference TRBV7-7 and TRBJ2-3, the full variable domain is GAGVSQSPRYKVTKRGQDVTLRCDPISSHATLYWYQQALGQGPEFLTYFNYEAQPDKSGLPSDRFSAERPEGSISTLTIQRTEQRDSAMYRCASQGLAGEASTDTQYFGPGTRLTVL.